Each of the 2 T cell receptor beta chains below was sequenced from the same sample in a study of blood T cell repertoires in COVID-19. This table comes from immunoSEQ multiplex PCR, and its TCRdb copy is limited to in-frame clones, with some not included. The sample gives 200,000 to 300,000 clones, about 90% of which show up once; approximately 1.3% is in the top ten. Sequencing was performed on peripheral blood. These TCRs come from a man older than 75 with acute or convalescent COVID-19.

CDR3 in amino acids: CASSHHGSSTYNEQFF. The CDR3 DNA follows: TGTGCCAGCAGCCACCACGGTAGCTCAACCTACAATGAGCAGTTCTTC. This sequence joins TRBV5-4 and TRBJ2-1; D unresolved. The V gene's germline CDR1 is SGHNT and CDR2 YYREEE (reference sequence). Trimming stripped 4 bases from V and 2 bases from J, with 16 bases between. CDR3 length: 16 amino acids.

This chain uses TRBV25-1 with TRBJ2-5; 7 bases are a match to TRBD2. Unmatched junction bases numbered 10, after V lost 6 bases and J lost 6 bases. Germline V CDR1 and CDR2: MGHDK, SYGVNS. The CDR3 extends over 14 amino acids. The CDR3 region has the DNA TGTGCCAGCAGAGACAACAGGAGCGGGAAGACCCAGTACTTC. Translating gives CASRDNRSGKTQYF.